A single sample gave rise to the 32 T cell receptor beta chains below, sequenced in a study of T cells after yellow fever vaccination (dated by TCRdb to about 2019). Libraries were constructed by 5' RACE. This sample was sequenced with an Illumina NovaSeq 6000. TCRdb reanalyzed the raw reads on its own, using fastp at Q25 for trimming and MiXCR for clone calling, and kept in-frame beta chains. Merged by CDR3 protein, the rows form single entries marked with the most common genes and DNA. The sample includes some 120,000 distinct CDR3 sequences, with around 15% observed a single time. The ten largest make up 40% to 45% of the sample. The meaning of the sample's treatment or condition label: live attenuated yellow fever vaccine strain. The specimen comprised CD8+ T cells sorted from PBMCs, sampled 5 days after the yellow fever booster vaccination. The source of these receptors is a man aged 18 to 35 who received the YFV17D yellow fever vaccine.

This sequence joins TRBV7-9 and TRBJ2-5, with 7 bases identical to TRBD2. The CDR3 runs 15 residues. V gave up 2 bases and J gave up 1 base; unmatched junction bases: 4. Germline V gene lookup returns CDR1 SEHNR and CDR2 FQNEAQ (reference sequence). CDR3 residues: CASSLLAEGQETQYF. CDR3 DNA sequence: TGTGCCAGCAGCTTACTAGCGGAAGGCCAAGAGACCCAGTACTTC. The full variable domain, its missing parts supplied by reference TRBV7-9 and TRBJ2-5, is DTGVSQNPRHKITKRGQNVTFRCDPISEHNRLYWYRQTLGQGPEFLTYFQNEAQLEKSRLLSDRFSAERPKGSFSTLEIQRTEQGDSAMYLCASSLLAEGQETQYFGPGTRLLVL.

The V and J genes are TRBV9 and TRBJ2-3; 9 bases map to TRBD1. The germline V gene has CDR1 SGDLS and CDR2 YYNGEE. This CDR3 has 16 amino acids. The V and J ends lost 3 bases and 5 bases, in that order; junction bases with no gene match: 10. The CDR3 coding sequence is TGTGCCAGCAGCGACGGACAGGGGATTTCGGGAGATACGCAGTATTTT. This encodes CASSDGQGISGDTQYF.

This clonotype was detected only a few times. In DNA, the CDR3 is TGTGCCAGCAGCTCGACTCCGGGCCGATCGTATGAGCAGTTCTTC. Encoded protein: CASSSTPGRSYEQFF. The chain joins TRBV7-9 to TRBJ2-1, with no clear D. V was cut by 4 bases and J by 8 bases, with 18 bases left in between. The CDR3 has 15 residues. Germline CDR1 and CDR2: SEHNR and FQNEAQ (reference sequence).

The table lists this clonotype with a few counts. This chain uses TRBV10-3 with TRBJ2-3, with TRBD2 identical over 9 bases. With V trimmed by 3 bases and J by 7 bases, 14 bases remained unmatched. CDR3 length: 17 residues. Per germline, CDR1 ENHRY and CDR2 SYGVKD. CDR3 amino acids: CAISDPVGGGAINTQYF. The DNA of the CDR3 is TGTGCCATCAGTGATCCCGTTGGCGGGGGGGCGATAAATACGCAGTATTTT.

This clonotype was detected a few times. CDR3 amino acids: CASSLGEGIGETQYF. The CDR3 bases are TGTGCCAGCAGCTTAGGGGAGGGAATAGGAGAGACCCAGTACTTC. The chain recombines TRBV11-2 with TRBJ2-5, with 7 bases matching TRBD2. This CDR3 has 15 amino acids. In germline, CDR1 is SGHAT, CDR2 FQNNGV. V dropped 1 base and J dropped 4; count of bases not matched to a gene: 6.

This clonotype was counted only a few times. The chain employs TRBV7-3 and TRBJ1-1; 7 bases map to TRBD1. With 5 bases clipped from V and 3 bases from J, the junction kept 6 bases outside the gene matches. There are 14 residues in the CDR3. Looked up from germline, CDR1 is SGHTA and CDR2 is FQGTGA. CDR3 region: CASSKTGEYTEAFF. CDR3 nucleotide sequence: TGTGCCAGCAGCAAAACAGGGGAGTACACTGAAGCTTTCTTT. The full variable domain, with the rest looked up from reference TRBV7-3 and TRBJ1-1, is GAGVSQTPSNKVTEKGKYVELRCDPISGHTALYWYRQSLGQGPEFLIYFQGTGAADDSGLPNDRFFAVRPEGSVSTLKIQRTERGDSAVYLCASSKTGEYTEAFFGQGTRLTVV.

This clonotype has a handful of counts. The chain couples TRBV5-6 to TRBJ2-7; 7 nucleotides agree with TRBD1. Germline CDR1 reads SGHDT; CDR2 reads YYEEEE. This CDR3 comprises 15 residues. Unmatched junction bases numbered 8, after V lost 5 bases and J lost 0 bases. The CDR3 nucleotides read TGTGCCAGCAGTCCTTGGAGACAGGGCTCCTACGAGCAGTACTTC. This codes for CASSPWRQGSYEQYF.

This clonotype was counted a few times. This CDR3 is CASSLDYKAAITGELFF. In DNA, the CDR3 is TGTGCCAGCAGCTTAGACTATAAGGCAGCGATCACCGGGGAGCTGTTTTTT. The J gene is TRBJ2-2, the V gene TRBV7-9; no definite D call. The CDR3 covers 17 residues. Germline CDR1 reads SEHNR; CDR2 reads FQNEAQ (reference sequence). V dropped 1 base and J dropped 4 bases, with 16 bases sitting between them.

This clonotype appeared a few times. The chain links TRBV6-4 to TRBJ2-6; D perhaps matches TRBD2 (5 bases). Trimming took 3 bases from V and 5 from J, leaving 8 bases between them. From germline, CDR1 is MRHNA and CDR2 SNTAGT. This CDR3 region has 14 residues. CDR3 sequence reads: CASSEGDRANVLTF. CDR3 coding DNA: TGTGCCAGCAGTGAGGGAGATAGGGCCAACGTCCTGACTTTC.

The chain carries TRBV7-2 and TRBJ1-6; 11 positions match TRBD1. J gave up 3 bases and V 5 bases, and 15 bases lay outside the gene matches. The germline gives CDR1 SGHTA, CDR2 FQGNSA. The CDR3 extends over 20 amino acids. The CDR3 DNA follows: TGTGCCAGCAGCCCCCCCGGGACAGGGGGTATATTTGGCTATAATTCACCCCTCCACTTT. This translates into CASSPPGTGGIFGYNSPLHF.

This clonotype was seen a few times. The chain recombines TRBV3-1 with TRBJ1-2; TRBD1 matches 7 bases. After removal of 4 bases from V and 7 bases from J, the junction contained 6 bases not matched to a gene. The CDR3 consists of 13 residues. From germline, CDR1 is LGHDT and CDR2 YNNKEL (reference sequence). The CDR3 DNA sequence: TGTGCCAGCAGCCTGACAGGGAGTAGTGGCTACACCTTC. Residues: CASSLTGSSGYTF.

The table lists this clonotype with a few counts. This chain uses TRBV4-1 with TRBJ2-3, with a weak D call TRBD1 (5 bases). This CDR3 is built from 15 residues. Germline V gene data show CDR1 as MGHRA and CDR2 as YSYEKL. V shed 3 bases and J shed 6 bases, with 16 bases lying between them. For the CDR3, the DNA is TGCGCCAGCAGCCAGTCGAAGGTCCAGGGCGATACGCAGTATTTT. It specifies CASSQSKVQGDTQYF.

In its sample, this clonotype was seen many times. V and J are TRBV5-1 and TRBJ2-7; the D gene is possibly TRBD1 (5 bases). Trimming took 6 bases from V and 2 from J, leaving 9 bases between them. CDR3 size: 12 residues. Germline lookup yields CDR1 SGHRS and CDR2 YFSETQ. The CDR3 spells CASNSGPYEQYF. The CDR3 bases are TGCGCCAGCAATTCAGGGCCCTACGAGCAGTACTTC.

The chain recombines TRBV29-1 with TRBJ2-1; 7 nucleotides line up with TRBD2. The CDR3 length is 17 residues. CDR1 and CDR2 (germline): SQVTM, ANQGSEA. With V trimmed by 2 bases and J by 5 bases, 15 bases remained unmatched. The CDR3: CSVEYPLRSGDDNEQFF. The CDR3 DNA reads TGCAGCGTTGAATATCCCCTGCGCAGCGGGGATGACAATGAGCAGTTCTTC.

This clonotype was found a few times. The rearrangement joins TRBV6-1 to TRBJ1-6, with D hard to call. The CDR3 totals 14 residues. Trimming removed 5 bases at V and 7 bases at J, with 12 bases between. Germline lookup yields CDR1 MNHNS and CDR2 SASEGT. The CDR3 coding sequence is TGTGCCAGCAGTAAAGGGCGCCTCAATTCACCCCTCCACTTT. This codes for CASSKGRLNSPLHF.

The CDR3 DNA reads TGTGCCACCAGCCCCCGACTGGGGGGAGCAACTAATGAAAAACTGTTTTTT. Its translation is CATSPRLGGATNEKLFF. This rearrangement joins TRBV15 to TRBJ1-4, with D perhaps matching TRBD1 (5 bases). Germline lookup yields CDR1 LNHNV and CDR2 YYDKDF (reference sequence). V was cut by 5 bases and J by 0 bases, with 16 bases left in between. The CDR3 is 17 amino acids.

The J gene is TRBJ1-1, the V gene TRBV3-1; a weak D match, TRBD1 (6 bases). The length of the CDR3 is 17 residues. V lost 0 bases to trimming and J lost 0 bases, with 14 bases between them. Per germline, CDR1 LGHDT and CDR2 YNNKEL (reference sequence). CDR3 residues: CASSQDGWDTLNTEAFF. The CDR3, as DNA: TGTGCCAGCAGCCAAGATGGTTGGGACACTTTGAACACTGAAGCTTTCTTT.

CDR3 loop: CASSTGNNEQFF. In nucleotides, the CDR3 is TGTGCCAGCAGCACCGGGAACAATGAGCAGTTCTTC. J is TRBJ2-1 and V is TRBV7-9, with a possible D match to TRBD2 (5 bases). Trimming took off 5 bases at V and 5 bases at J, with 7 bases between the two ends. CDR1 SEHNR and CDR2 FQNEAQ come from the germline V gene (reference sequence). The CDR3 spans 12 residues.

In nucleotides, the CDR3 is TGTGCCAGCGGATTTTACAATGAGCAGTTCTTC. Its protein is CASGFYNEQFF. The chain carries TRBV27 and TRBJ2-1, with unresolved D. V lost 8 bases and J lost 4, with 6 bases in between. Germline loops: CDR1 MNHEY, CDR2 SMNVEV (reference sequence). The CDR3 length is 11 residues.

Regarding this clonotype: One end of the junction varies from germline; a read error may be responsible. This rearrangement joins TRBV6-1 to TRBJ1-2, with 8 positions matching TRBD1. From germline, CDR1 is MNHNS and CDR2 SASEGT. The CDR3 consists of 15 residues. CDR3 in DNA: TGCCCCAGCAGTGAGACAGGGGCAACTAACTATGGCTACACCTTC. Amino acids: CPSSETGATNYGYTF.

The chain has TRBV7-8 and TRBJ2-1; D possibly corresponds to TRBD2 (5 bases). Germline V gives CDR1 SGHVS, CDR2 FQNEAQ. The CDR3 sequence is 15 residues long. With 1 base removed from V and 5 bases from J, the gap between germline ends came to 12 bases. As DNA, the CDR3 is TGTGCCAGCAGCTTAGTCAGCGGTTTCCACAATGAGCAGTTCTTC. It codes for CASSLVSGFHNEQFF.

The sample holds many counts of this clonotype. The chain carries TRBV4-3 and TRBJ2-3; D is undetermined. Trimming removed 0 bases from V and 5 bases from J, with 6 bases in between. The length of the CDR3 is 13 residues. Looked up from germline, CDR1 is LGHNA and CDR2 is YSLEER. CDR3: CASSQDTVDTQYF. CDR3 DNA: TGCGCCAGCAGCCAAGACACGGTAGATACGCAGTATTTT.

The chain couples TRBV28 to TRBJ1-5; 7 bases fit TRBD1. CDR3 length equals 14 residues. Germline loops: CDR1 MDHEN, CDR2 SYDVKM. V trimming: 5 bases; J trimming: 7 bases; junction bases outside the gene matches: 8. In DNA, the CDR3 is TGTGCCAGCAGTCTCGGACAGGTGGGGCAGCCCCAGCATTTT. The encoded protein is CASSLGQVGQPQHF. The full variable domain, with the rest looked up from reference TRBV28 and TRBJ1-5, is DVKVTQSSRYLVKRTGEKVFLECVQDMDHENMFWYRQDPGLGLRLIYFSYDVKMKEKGDIPEGYSVSREKKERFSLILESASTNQTSMYLCASSLGQVGQPQHFGDGTRLSIL.

Written as DNA, the CDR3 is TGTGCCAGCAGCGGGAGGGAGATTTCCACAGATACGCAGTATTTT. Translation: CASSGREISTDTQYF. The rearrangement joins TRBV27 to TRBJ2-3; 8 positions match TRBD2. CDR3 length: 15 residues. J lost 2 bases, V lost 6 bases, and 7 bases had no gene match. CDR1 and CDR2 from the germline V gene are MNHEY and SMNVEV (reference sequence).

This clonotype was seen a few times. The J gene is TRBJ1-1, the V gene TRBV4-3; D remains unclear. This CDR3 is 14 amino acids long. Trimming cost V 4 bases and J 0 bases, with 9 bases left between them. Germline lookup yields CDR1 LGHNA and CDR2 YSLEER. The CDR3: CASSPGIMNTEAFF. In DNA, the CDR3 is TGCGCCAGCAGCCCCGGCATAATGAACACTGAAGCTTTCTTT.

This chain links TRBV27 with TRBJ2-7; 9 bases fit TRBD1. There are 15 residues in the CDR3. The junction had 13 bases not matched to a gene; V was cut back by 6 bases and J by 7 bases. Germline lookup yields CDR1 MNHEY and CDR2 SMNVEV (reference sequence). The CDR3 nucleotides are TGTGCCAGCAGGTCTCTGGGACAGGGTATTGGTGAGCAGTACGTC. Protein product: CASRSLGQGIGEQYV.

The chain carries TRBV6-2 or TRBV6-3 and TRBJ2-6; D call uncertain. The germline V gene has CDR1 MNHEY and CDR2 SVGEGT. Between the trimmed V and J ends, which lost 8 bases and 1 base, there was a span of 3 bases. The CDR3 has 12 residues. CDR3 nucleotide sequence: TGTGCCAGCGAATCTGGGGCCAACGTCCTGACTTTC. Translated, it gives CASESGANVLTF.

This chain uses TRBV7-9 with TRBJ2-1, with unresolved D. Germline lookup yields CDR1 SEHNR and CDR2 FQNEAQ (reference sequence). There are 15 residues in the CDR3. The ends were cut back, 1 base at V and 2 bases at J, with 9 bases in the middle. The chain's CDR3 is CASSLEQGTYNEQFF. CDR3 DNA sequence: TGTGCCAGCAGCTTAGAGCAAGGGACCTACAATGAGCAGTTCTTC. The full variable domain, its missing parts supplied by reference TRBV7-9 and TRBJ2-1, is DTGVSQNPRHKITKRGQNVTFRCDPISEHNRLYWYRQTLGQGPEFLTYFQNEAQLEKSRLLSDRFSAERPKGSFSTLEIQRTEQGDSAMYLCASSLEQGTYNEQFFGPGTRLTVL.

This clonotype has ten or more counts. DNA of the CDR3: TGTGCCAGCAGCTTAGGAGGGGGGCACGAGCAGTACGTC. Amino acid sequence: CASSLGGGHEQYV. The V call is TRBV7-9, the J call TRBJ2-7, with D possibly being TRBD1 or TRBD2 (6 bases each). V was shortened by 1 base and J by 5 bases, with 9 bases between the two germline ends. The CDR3 contains 13 residues. CDR1 SEHNR and CDR2 FQNEAQ come from the germline V gene (reference sequence).

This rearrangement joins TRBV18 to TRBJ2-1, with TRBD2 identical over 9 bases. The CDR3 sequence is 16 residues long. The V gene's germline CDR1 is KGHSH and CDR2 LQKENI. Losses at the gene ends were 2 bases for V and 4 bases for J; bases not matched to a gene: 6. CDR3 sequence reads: CASSPDPSGGYNEQFF. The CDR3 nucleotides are TGTGCCAGCTCACCAGACCCAAGCGGGGGGTACAATGAGCAGTTCTTC.

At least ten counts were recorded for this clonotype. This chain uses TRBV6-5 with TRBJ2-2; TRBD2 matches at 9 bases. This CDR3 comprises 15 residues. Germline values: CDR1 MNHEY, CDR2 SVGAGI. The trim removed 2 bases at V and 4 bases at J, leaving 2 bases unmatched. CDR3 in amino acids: CASSYPSGATGELFF. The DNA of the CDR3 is TGTGCCAGCAGTTACCCTAGCGGGGCCACCGGGGAGCTGTTTTTT.

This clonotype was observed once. CDR3 amino acids: CASSQRDTEAFF. DNA of the CDR3: TGCGCCAGCAGCCAAAGAGACACTGAAGCTTTCTTT. The chain combines TRBV4-3 with TRBJ1-1; the D is unclear. The CDR3 extends over 12 amino acids. Per the germline V gene, CDR1 is LGHNA and CDR2 is YSLEER. V shed 2 bases and J shed 3 bases, with 4 bases lying between them.